The present T cell receptor (beta chain) was sequenced within a study of blood T cells in healthy people across ages. Study conclusions and caveats: Researchers said unsorted PBMCs prevented a conclusive naive versus antigen-experienced comparison. Among long-lived donors, naive CD4+ cells were more numerous and diversity higher than in aged donors.

A second PCR of roughly 7 to 11 cycles used a sample-barcoded 5' primer and a J-beta primer mix. Researchers report that a template-switch adaptor with 12 random nucleotides tagged each cDNA molecule. A single record per CDR3 protein comes from TCRdb applying MiXCR to the 5' RACE reads. The data contain around 1,500,000 distinct CDR3 sequences, approximately 28% of them singletons. Per germline, CDR1 SGDLS and CDR2 YYNGEE. The CDR3 has 17 amino acids. With 4 bases removed from V and 4 bases from J, the gap between germline ends came to 21 bases. About this clonotype itself: The antigen remains unidentified.

Extraction yielded at least 5.5 micrograms of total RNA per sample. The clonotype originates from a woman aged 25 to 39 in good health. Sequencing input: blood. The V call is TRBV9, the J call TRBJ2-1; possible D gene TRBD2, 6 bases. This CDR3 reads CASSPTSYFGGYNEQFF. DNA of the CDR3: TGTGCCAGCAGCCCCACTTCTTACTTCGGAGGGTACAATGAGCAGTTCTTC.